The 28 T cell receptor beta chains below were found in one sample sequenced in a study of metastatic and nonmetastatic thyroid tumors. With MiXCR, TCRdb reprocessed the PCR reads. The sample carries tens of thousands of clones, 25% to 35% recorded once. Among the patients, none had received any treatment before thyroid surgery. Sequencing was done on a sample of blood. The origin of the receptors is a male donor with papillary thyroid cancer or a benign thyroid nodule (not recorded which). Some clones in this sample may be carry-over from other donors' samples.

In its sample, this clone was seen many times. The rearrangement joins TRBV2 to TRBJ2-2, with TRBD1 matching 7 bases. The CDR3 spans 15 residues. V gave up 4 bases and J gave up 7 bases; unmatched junction bases: 9. Germline CDR1 is SNHLY and CDR2 is FYNNEI. DNA of the CDR3: TGTGCCAGCAGTGGTCTAAGGGGGCGAGGCGGGGAGCTGTTTTTT. It codes for CASSGLRGRGGELFF.

This clone was recorded a few times. CDR3 loop: CASSFGVSGYTF. The CDR3 bases are TGTGCCAGCAGTTTTGGGGTGTCTGGCTACACCTTC. The V gene is TRBV12-3 or TRBV12-4, the J gene TRBJ1-2; no firm D call. The CDR3 contains 12 residues. V was trimmed by 3 bases and J by 7 bases, leaving 9 bases between them.

This rearrangement joins TRBV5-1 to TRBJ1-1; possibly TRBD1 for D (5 bases). The CDR3 contains 13 residues. The V gene's germline CDR1 is SGHRS and CDR2 YFSETQ. V was pared by 2 bases and J by 3 bases, with 8 bases between. CDR3 nucleotides: TGCGCCAGCAGCTTCGGGGGGGACACTGAAGCTTTCTTT. Protein product: CASSFGGDTEAFF.

This clone was observed once. The junction departs from germline at one end; a sequencing error may be responsible. The J gene is TRBJ2-3, the V gene TRBV5-1, with D possibly matching TRBD1 (8 bases). The CDR3 has 13 residues. CDR1 SGHRS and CDR2 YFSETQ come from the germline V gene. CDR3 in amino acids: CAVGQGGSDTQNF. CDR3 sequence (DNA): TGCGCCGTTGGACAGGGAGGGTCAGATACGCAGAATTTT.

This clone was seen a handful of times. The chain is built from TRBV6-1 and TRBJ2-1; unclear D gene. Germline CDR1 MNHNS, CDR2 SASEGT. The CDR3 is 15 amino acids. The germline V and J ends were trimmed by 1 base and 6 bases, with 13 bases remaining between them. The chain's CDR3 is CASSEVGGSTNEQFF. CDR3 DNA sequence: TGTGCCAGCAGTGAAGTAGGTGGATCTACCAATGAGCAGTTCTTC.

This clone has just a few counts. The V and J genes are TRBV28 and TRBJ1-2, with TRBD1 matching over 8 bases. J lost 5 bases, V lost 3 bases, and 11 bases had no gene match. The CDR3 length is 16 residues. In germline, CDR1 is MDHEN, CDR2 SYDVKM. This CDR3 is CASSLSGQAVLYGYTF. The DNA of the CDR3 is TGTGCCAGCAGTTTGTCGGGACAGGCGGTTCTATATGGCTACACCTTC.

This clone was seen repeatedly, ten times or more. V is TRBV13 and J is TRBJ1-6, with D perhaps TRBD1 (5 bases). Trimming stripped 2 bases from V and 2 bases from J, with 22 bases between. The CDR3 has 20 amino acids. Germline V CDR1 and CDR2: PRHDT, FYEKMQ (reference sequence). This CDR3 reads CASSLRGVRYSEPYNSPLHF. In DNA, the CDR3 is TGTGCCAGCAGCTTAAGAGGGGTTCGGTACTCGGAGCCCTATAATTCACCCCTCCACTTT. Based on the CDR3 plus reference TRBV13 and TRBJ1-6, the full variable domain is AAGVIQSPRHLIKEKRETATLKCYPIPRHDTVYWYQQGPGQDPQFLISFYEKMQSDKGSIPDRFSAQQFSDYHSELNMSSLELGDSALYFCASSLRGVRYSEPYNSPLHFGNGTRLTVT.

This clone appeared many times. One end of the junction fails to match germline, which may point to a read error. The chain carries TRBV20-1 and TRBJ2-3; no clear D. Per germline, CDR1 DFQATT and CDR2 SNEGSKA (reference sequence). The CDR3 totals 13 residues. CDR3 DNA sequence: TGCAATGCTAAGGGCGTCCCAGCAGATACGCAGTATTTT. Translated: CNAKGVPADTQYF.

A few counts support this clone. V is TRBV28 and J is TRBJ2-1; D gene ambiguous. Germline-derived CDR1 and CDR2 are MDHEN and SYDVKM. This CDR3 contains 11 residues. Deletions cut 8 bases from V and 10 bases from J, with 12 bases between. The CDR3 region is CASGEFWEQFF. The CDR3 region has the DNA TGTGCCAGCGGAGAGTTTTGGGAGCAGTTCTTC.

The V and J genes are TRBV20-1 and TRBJ2-3; D unclear. Trimming took off 0 bases at V and 5 bases at J, with 21 bases between the two ends. Germline V gives CDR1 DFQATT, CDR2 SNEGSKA (reference sequence). This CDR3 is 17 amino acids long. The CDR3 is CSARDELAMGEKDTQYF. CDR3 DNA sequence: TGCAGTGCTAGAGATGAGTTGGCTATGGGTGAAAAAGATACGCAGTATTTT.

This clone turned up a few times. V is TRBV6-1 and J is TRBJ2-7; D remains unclear. V lost 2 bases and J 0 bases, leaving 11 bases between the germline ends. The CDR3 has 15 amino acids. Germline assignment: CDR1 MNHNS and CDR2 SASEGT. In DNA, the CDR3 is TGTGCCAGCAGTGAAAAAAAGGGTACCTCCTACGAGCAGTACTTC. Translated: CASSEKKGTSYEQYF.

This clone is medium-sized by share. CDR3 sequence (DNA): TGTGCCAGCAGTGATCCCGGGACTATAAAGCCCCCCCAACCCAATGAGCAGTTCTTC. Translating gives CASSDPGTIKPPQPNEQFF. The J gene is TRBJ2-1, the V gene TRBV6-1; the match to TRBD2 covers 7 bases. The CDR3 covers 19 residues. The junction had 20 bases not matched to a gene; V was cut back by 3 bases and J by 6 bases. Germline lookup yields CDR1 MNHNS and CDR2 SASEGT.

On this clone: At one end the junction does not follow the germline gene, possibly because of a read error. The rearrangement joins TRBV6-1 to TRBJ1-5, with D possibly matching TRBD1 (5 bases). Germline CDR1 reads MNHNS; CDR2 reads SASEGT. This CDR3 has 18 residues. The CDR3 sequence is CATRDGGPSEGSNQSQHF. In DNA form, the CDR3 reads TGTGCCACCAGGGACGGGGGTCCATCGGAGGGAAGCAATCAGTCCCAGCATTTT.

This clone was observed a handful of times. This chain connects TRBV12-3 or TRBV12-4 to TRBJ2-7, with 7 bases matching TRBD2. V dropped 0 bases and J dropped 7; count of bases not matched to a gene: 6. This CDR3 has 14 amino acids. CDR3 loop: CASSLASSGDEQYF. CDR3 in DNA: TGTGCCAGCAGTTTAGCATCTAGCGGAGATGAGCAGTACTTC.

This clone has ten or more counts. CDR3 sequence: CASSTGRSTGELFF. The CDR3 coding sequence is TGTGCCAGCAGTACGGGGAGATCTACCGGGGAGCTGTTTTTT. The chain couples TRBV12-3 or TRBV12-4 to TRBJ2-2, with D maybe TRBD2 (5 bases). The germline V and J ends were trimmed by 5 bases and 5 bases, with 12 bases remaining between them. The length of the CDR3 is 14 residues.

At least ten counts were recorded for this clone. The genes are TRBV4-1 and TRBJ1-2; D is unresolved. The CDR3 runs to 17 residues. V lost 4 bases, J lost 10 bases, and 28 bases lay in between. Germline lookup yields CDR1 MGHRA and CDR2 YSYEKL. In nucleotides, the CDR3 is TGCGCCAGCAGCCCAATGGGTAACAGCCGAGATGTATGGGCCTACACCTTC. Translation: CASSPMGNSRDVWAYTF.

With regard to this clone: Within the sample, other DNA sequences also encode this same CDR3. The chain uses TRBV7-9 and TRBJ2-2, with 7 bases identical to TRBD1. There are 13 residues in the CDR3. V lost 9 bases to trimming and J lost 12 bases; unmatched junction nucleotides: 13. CDR1 is SEHNR, CDR2 FQNEAQ, per germline (reference sequence). The CDR3 DNA sequence: TGTGCCAGTAGCCCATCTGCGACAGGGCAGCTGTTTTTT. Protein: CASSPSATGQLFF. Combining the CDR3 with reference TRBV7-9 and TRBJ2-2 gives the whole variable domain DTGVSQNPRHKITKRGQNVTFRCDPISEHNRLYWYRQTLGQGPEFLTYFQNEAQLEKSRLLSDRFSAERPKGSFSTLEIQRTEQGDSAMYLCASSPSATGQLFFGEGSRLTVL.

This clone is judged medium-sized. V and J are TRBV5-1 and TRBJ2-7; D gene ambiguous. Per germline, CDR1 SGHRS and CDR2 YFSETQ. Trimming stripped 0 bases from V and 1 base from J, with 8 bases between. The CDR3 sequence is 14 residues long. The CDR3 DNA is TGCGCCAGCAGCTTGGAGGGATCTTCCTACGAGCAGTACTTC. This sequence encodes CASSLEGSSYEQYF.

With respect to this clone: The junction and the germline gene differ at one end; a read error may be behind it. The chain has TRBV6-5 and TRBJ2-3; maybe TRBD2 (5 bases). The CDR3 spans 15 residues. Germline V lookup: CDR1 MNHEY, CDR2 SVGAGI. The CDR3 region has the DNA TGTGCCAACAGTTACTCGGGGATATTCACAGATACGCAGTATTTT. Protein: CANSYSGIFTDTQYF.

This clone was counted at least ten times. The chain joins TRBV15 to TRBJ1-4; TRBD1 matches 7 bases. Per the germline V gene, CDR1 is LNHNV and CDR2 is YYDKDF (reference sequence). V shed 3 bases and J 0 bases; nucleotides not matched to a gene: 1. The CDR3 consists of 15 residues. DNA of the CDR3: TGTGCCACCAGCAGCGGGACAGCAACTAATGAAAAACTGTTTTTT. Translation: CATSSGTATNEKLFF.

By proportion, this clone is medium-sized. The V and J genes are TRBV28 and TRBJ2-7; D may be TRBD2 (5 bases). Trimming shortened V by 3 bases and J by 6 bases, and 33 bases separated the two germline ends. This CDR3 contains 20 residues. Germline V gene sequence: CDR1 MDHEN, CDR2 SYDVKM. CDR3 in DNA: TGTGCCAGCAGTTTTTTCCCCCCCCTCAGGAACCCTTTCCTTAGCGTCGAGCAGTACTTC. Protein: CASSFFPPLRNPFLSVEQYF.

This clone was observed a few times. This chain links TRBV6-6 with TRBJ2-7; perhaps TRBD1 as D (6 bases). V dropped 2 bases and J dropped 3 bases, with 11 bases sitting between them. This CDR3 comprises 14 residues. CDR1 and CDR2 (germline): MNHNY, SVGAGI (reference sequence). CDR3 sequence reads: CASSYAGVSYEQYF. The CDR3 DNA reads as TGTGCCAGCAGTTACGCAGGGGTCAGCTACGAGCAGTACTTC.

The CDR3 region is CASSTDGTYEQYF. DNA for the CDR3: TGCGCCAGCAGTACGGACGGAACCTACGAGCAGTACTTC. The V call is TRBV5-1, the J call TRBJ2-7, with D hard to call. CDR1 is SGHRS and CDR2 is YFSETQ in the germline V gene. This CDR3 is built from 13 residues. Trimming stripped 5 bases from V and 2 bases from J, with 11 bases between.

There are a few counts of this clone. The germline gene is not matched at one end of the junction; a read error may be the cause. V is TRBV20-1 and J is TRBJ1-4; D is possibly TRBD1 (6 bases). Looked up from germline, CDR1 is DFQATT and CDR2 is SNEGSKA (reference sequence). The CDR3 spans 15 residues. In DNA, the CDR3 is TGCAGTGCCACACCCGGTGTACAGGGTAGGGAAAAACTGGTTTTT. Residues: CSATPGVQGREKLVF.

This clone was picked up many times. The chain carries TRBV14 and TRBJ2-7, with D unclear. The germline V and J ends were trimmed by 3 bases and 1 base, with 7 bases remaining between them. This CDR3 is 13 amino acids long. In germline, CDR1 is SGHDN, CDR2 FVKESK. Here the CDR3 reads CASSQGKSYEQYF. In DNA, the CDR3 is TGTGCCAGCAGCCAGGGGAAATCCTACGAGCAGTACTTC. The variable domain in full, completed from reference TRBV14 and TRBJ2-7, reads EAGVTQFPSHSVIEKGQTVTLRCDPISGHDNLYWYRRVMGKEIKFLLHFVKESKQDESGMPNNRFLAERTGGTYSTLKVQPAELEDSGVYFCASSQGKSYEQYFGPGTRLTVT.

This clone has ten or more counts. The chain joins TRBV6-4 to TRBJ2-3, with D perhaps TRBD1 or TRBD2 (5 bases each). The CDR3 spans 19 residues. V gave up 5 bases and J gave up 2 bases, with 26 bases separating them. CDR1 MRHNA and CDR2 SNTAGT come from the germline V gene. CDR3 residues: CASSPVGRAHYLSTDTQYF. The CDR3 nucleotides are TGTGCCAGCAGTCCCGTGGGACGAGCCCACTATTTGTCCACAGATACGCAGTATTTT.

The CDR3 sequence: CASSLGKGSSGNTIYF. The DNA of the CDR3 is TGTGCCAGCAGTTTAGGGAAGGGGAGTTCTGGAAACACCATATATTTT. The chain uses TRBV6-1 and TRBJ1-3; weak D call: TRBD1 (5 bases). Germline-derived CDR1 and CDR2 are MNHNS and SASEGT. V was shortened by 5 bases and J by 1 base, with 15 bases between the two germline ends. This CDR3 has 16 amino acids.

This clone was seen repeatedly, ten times or more. The chain employs TRBV10-3 and TRBJ1-2; no firm D call. Germline assignment: CDR1 ENHRY and CDR2 SYGVKD. The CDR3 consists of 13 residues. V was pared by 3 bases and J by 6 bases, with 11 bases between. The CDR3 DNA reads as TGTGCCATCAGTGACTCGGGAAGGGATGGCTACACCTTC. It yields the protein CAISDSGRDGYTF.